These T cell receptor beta chains were read from a single sample in a study of cytomegalovirus exposure and HLA in healthy donors. Only in-frame clones appear in the TCRdb table, and some are missing; sequencing was by immunoSEQ multiplex PCR. The table includes some 110,000 clones, approximately 88% detected once. Specimen: PBMCs. All receptors derive from a man aged 18-30 years in good health and CMV-seronegative. The conserved cysteine and the conserved F or W are not part of the CDR3 here.

TRBV5-4	TRBJ2-1	ASSSWVSGIEQF
TRBV18	TRBJ2-6	ASSPGFRGNGSGANVLT
TRBV5-1	TRBJ1-6	ASSLAELNNSPLH
TRBV6-5	TRBJ1-1	ASSYSIVNTEAF
TRBV7-2	TRBJ2-3	ASSLFTDTQY
TRBV11-2	TRBJ2-7	ASSLDSLADYEQY
TRBV18	TRBJ2-2	ASSPLQNTGELF
TRBV28	TRBJ2-7	ASSFSDYLAASSYEQY
TRBV7-2	TRBJ1-2	ASSFQNSDRAGGYT
TRBV28	TRBJ1-3	ASSSGQRNTIY
TRBV30	TRBJ2-1	AWADSPGQGYNEQF
TRBV25-1	TRBJ1-4	ASSPATGFEIGKLF
TRBV19	TRBJ2-7	ASSIDRRDRVYYEQY
TRBV5-1	TRBJ2-3	ASRAGTSTDTQY
TRBV7-6	TRBJ1-5	ASSFGTETPQH
TRBV19	TRBJ1-1	ASSIRGLTSNTEAF
TRBV11-2	TRBJ2-1	ASSLAGGLAGLSYNEQF
TRBV11-2	TRBJ2-7	ASSFGTGGTYEQY
TRBV5-1	TRBJ2-7	ASSFGTGAYEQY
TRBV28	TRBJ2-7	ASSLTDREAYEQY
TRBV5-6	TRBJ2-7	ASSGSGTGEFKQY
TRBV28	TRBJ2-7	ASSFSYEQY
TRBV6-5	TRBJ1-1	ASSPGQYGTEAF
TRBV6-1	TRBJ1-2	ASSEAGETYGYT
TRBV4-3	TRBJ1-1	ASSHSRTVSNTEAF
TRBV9	TRBJ1-3	ASSGPTGQAGNTIY
TRBV28	TRBJ1-1	ASSTIRDSRPEAF
TRBV6-6	TRBJ2-1	ASNQQGYNEQF
TRBV5-5	TRBJ2-7	ASSLAFDEQY
TRBV2	TRBJ2-1	ASLVVYNEQF
TRBV4-3	TRBJ2-7	ASSQDRTGFNEQY
TRBV27	TRBJ1-6	ASSLYRTSISPLH
TRBV7-2	TRBJ1-3	ASSLGLVGNTIY
TRBV21-1	TRBJ1-5	ASSKAPRGQGDNSNQPQH
TRBV11-3	TRBJ1-2	ASSPSDRSGSYGYT
TRBV13	TRBJ1-5	ASSHGGRQPQH
TRBV20-1	TRBJ1-2	SARPEVGYT
TRBV11-2	TRBJ1-4	ASKWGATNEKLF
TRBV11-2	TRBJ1-4	ASSLRGQNNEKLF
TRBV4-2	TRBJ2-1	ASSQELAGARINEQF
TRBV27	TRBJ1-5	ASKDTGYNQPQH
TRBV5-1	TRBJ2-7	ASSLGGTGAYEQY
TRBV11-2	TRBJ1-5	ASSLAVNQPQH